The T cell receptor (beta chain) described here comes from a study of T cells in tuberculosis. Whole-study findings and limits: Cases with active tuberculosis were adults, while controls were adolescents.

Clones were sequenced by immunoSEQ multiplex PCR, and TCRdb holds only the in-frame ones, with some missing. The sample includes about 30,000 clones, 90% of them seen just once. Germline-derived CDR1 and CDR2 are SGHRS and YFSETQ. The ends lost 3 bases at V and 1 base at J; junction bases unmatched: 10. CDR3 length: 17 residues. In this sample, this clone turned up once. What it binds is not known. V gene TRBV5-1 combines with J gene TRBJ2-3; 8 bases agree with TRBD2. This sequence was found in a donor between 10 and 29 years old with latent tuberculosis or without tuberculosis infection. The sequenced sample consisted of PBMCs. The CDR3 reads CASSSEGGGGRTDTQYF. CDR3 DNA sequence: TGCGCCAGCAGCTCGGAAGGTGGCGGGGGGCGCACAGATACGCAGTATTTT.